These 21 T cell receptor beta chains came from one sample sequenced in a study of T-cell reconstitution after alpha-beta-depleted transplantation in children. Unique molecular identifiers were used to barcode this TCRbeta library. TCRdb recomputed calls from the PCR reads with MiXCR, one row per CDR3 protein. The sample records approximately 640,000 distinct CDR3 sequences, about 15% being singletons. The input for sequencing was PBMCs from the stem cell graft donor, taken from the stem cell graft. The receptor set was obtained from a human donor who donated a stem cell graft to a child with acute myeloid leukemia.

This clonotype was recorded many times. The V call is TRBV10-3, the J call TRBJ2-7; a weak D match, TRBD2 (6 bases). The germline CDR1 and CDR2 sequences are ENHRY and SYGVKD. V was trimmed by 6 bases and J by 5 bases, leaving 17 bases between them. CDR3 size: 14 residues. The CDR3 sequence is CAIRRGGEDNEQYF. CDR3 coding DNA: TGTGCCATCAGACGGGGCGGGGAAGACAACGAGCAGTACTTC.

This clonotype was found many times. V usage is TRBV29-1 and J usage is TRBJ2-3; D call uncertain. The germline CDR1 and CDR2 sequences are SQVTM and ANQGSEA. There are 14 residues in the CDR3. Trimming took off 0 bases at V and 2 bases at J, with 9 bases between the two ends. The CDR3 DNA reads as TGCAGCGTTGAAGATCAGACTCCCACAGATACGCAGTATTTT. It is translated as CSVEDQTPTDTQYF.

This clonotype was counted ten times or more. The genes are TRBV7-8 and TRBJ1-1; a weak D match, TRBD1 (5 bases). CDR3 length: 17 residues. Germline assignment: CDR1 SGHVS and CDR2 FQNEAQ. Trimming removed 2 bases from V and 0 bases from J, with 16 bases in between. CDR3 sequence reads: CASSLRGEMIMNTEAFF. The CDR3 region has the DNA TGTGCCAGCAGCTTAAGAGGGGAGATGATCATGAACACTGAAGCTTTCTTT. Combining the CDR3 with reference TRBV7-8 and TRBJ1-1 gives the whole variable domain GAGVSQSPRYKVAKRGQDVALRCDPISGHVSLFWYQQALGQGPEFLTYFQNEAQLDKSGLPSDRFFAERPEGSVSTLKIQRTQQEDSAVYLCASSLRGEMIMNTEAFFGQGTRLTVV.

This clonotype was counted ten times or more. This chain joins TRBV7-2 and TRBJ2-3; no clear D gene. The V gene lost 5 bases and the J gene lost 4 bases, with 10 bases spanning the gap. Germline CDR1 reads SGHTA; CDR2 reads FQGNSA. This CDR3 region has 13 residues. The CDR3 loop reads CASSPVAADTQYF. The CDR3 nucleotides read TGTGCCAGCAGCCCAGTCGCAGCAGATACGCAGTATTTT.

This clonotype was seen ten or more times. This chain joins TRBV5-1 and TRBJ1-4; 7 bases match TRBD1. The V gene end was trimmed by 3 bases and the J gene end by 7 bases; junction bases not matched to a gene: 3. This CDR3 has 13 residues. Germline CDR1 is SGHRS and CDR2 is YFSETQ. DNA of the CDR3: TGCGCCAGCAGCTCCGGGACAGCTGAAAAACTGTTTTTT. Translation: CASSSGTAEKLFF.

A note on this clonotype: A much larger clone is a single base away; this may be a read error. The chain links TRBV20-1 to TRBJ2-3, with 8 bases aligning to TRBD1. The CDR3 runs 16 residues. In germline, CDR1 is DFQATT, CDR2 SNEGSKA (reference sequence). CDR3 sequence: CSARTRTGPPTDTPYF. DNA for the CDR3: TGCAGTGCTAGAACTAGGACAGGGCCCCCCACAGATACGCCGTATTTT.

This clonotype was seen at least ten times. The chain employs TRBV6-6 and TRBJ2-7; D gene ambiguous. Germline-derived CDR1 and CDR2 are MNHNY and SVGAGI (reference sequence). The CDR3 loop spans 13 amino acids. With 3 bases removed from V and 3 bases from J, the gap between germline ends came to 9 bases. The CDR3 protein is CASSYLGDYEQYV. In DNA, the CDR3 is TGTGCCAGCAGTTATCTTGGGGACTACGAGCAGTACGTC.

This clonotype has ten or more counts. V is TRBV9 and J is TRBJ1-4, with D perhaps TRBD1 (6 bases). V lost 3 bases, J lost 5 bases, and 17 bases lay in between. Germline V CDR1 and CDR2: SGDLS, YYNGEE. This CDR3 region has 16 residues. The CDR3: CASSARGGRGNEKLFF. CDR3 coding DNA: TGTGCCAGCAGCGCCCGTGGAGGGAGGGGGAATGAAAAACTGTTTTTT.

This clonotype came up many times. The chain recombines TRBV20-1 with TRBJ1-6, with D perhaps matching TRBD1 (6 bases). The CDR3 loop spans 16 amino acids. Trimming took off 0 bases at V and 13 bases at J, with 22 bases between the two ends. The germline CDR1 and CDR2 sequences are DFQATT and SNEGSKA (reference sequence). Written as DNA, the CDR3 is TGCAGTGCTAGAGAGGGCAGGGGTAAGGCTGAGGTCCCCCTCCACTTT. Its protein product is CSAREGRGKAEVPLHF.

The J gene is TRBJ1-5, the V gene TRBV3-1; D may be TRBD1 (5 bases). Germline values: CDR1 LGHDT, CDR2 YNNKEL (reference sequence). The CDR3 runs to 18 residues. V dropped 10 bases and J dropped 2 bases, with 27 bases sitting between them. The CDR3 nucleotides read TGTGCCATCAGTTTAAGGGGAGGGGCAGGGAGTCGCAATCAGCCCCAGCATTTT. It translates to CAISLRGGAGSRNQPQHF.

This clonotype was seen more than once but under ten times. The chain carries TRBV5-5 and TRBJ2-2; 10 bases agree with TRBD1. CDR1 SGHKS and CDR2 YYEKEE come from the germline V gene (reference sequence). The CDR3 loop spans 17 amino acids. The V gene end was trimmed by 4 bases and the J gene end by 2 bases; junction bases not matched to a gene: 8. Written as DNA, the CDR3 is TGTGCCAGCAGCCAGCGAAGGACAGGGGGAAACACCGGGGAGCTGTTTTTT. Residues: CASSQRRTGGNTGELFF.

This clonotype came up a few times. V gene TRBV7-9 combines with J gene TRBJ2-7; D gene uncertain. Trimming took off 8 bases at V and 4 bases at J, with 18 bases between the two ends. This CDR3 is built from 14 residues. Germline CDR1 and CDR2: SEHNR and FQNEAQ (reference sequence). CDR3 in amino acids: CASAAAPSSYEQYF. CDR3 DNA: TGTGCCAGCGCGGCCGCGCCCAGTAGTTACGAGCAGTACTTC.

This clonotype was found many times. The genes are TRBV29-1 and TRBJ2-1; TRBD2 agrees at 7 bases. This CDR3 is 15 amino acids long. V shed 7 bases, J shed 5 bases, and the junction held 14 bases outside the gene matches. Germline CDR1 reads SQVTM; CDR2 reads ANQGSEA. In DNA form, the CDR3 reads TGCAGCGCCGGAGGGTTAGCGGGTTTCAACAATGAGCAGTTCTTC. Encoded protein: CSAGGLAGFNNEQFF.

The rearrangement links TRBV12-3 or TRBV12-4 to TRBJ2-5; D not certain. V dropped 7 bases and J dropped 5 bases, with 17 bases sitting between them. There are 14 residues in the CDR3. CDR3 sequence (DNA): TGTGCCAGCACTCCAAGGGCGTTCGGGGAGACCCAGTACTTC. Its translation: CASTPRAFGETQYF.

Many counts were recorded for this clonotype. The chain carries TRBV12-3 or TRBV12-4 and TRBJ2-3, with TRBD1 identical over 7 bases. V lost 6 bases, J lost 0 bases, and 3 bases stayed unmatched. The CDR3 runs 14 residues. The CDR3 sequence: CASRTGASTDTQYF. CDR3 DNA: TGTGCCAGCAGAACAGGGGCTAGCACAGATACGCAGTATTTT.

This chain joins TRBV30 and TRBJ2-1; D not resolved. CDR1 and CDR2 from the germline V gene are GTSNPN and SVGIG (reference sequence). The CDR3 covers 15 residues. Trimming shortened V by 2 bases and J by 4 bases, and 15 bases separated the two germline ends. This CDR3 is CAWSSPISAYNEQFF. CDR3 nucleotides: TGTGCCTGGAGTAGCCCGATAAGCGCGTACAATGAGCAGTTCTTC.

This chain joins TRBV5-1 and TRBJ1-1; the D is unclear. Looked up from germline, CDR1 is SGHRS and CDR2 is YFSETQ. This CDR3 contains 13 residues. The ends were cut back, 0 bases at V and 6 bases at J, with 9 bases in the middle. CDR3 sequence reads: CASSLVAASEAFF. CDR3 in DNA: TGCGCCAGCAGCTTGGTGGCAGCCTCTGAAGCTTTCTTT.

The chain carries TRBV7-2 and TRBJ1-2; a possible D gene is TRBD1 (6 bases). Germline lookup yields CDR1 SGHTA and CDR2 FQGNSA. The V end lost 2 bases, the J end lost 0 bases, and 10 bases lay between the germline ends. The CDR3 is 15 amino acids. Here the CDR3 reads CASSLQGQANYGYTF. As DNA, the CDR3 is TGTGCCAGCAGCTTACAGGGGCAAGCTAACTATGGCTACACCTTC.

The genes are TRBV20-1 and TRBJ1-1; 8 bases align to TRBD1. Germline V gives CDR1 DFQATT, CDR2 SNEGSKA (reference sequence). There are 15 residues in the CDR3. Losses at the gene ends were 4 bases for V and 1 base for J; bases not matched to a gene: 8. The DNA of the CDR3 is TGCAGTGCTATTCAGGGGGCGCGGGGGAACACTGAAGCTTTCTTT. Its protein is CSAIQGARGNTEAFF.

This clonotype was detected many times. CDR3 DNA: TGCAGTGCTGTAAGGTCGGATTGGGCCGGGGAGCTGTTTTTT. Its translation is CSAVRSDWAGELFF. V gene TRBV20-1 combines with J gene TRBJ2-2; D is ambiguous. Germline loops: CDR1 DFQATT, CDR2 SNEGSKA (reference sequence). Trimming left V 5 bases short and J 6 bases short, with 16 bases between. The length of the CDR3 is 14 residues.

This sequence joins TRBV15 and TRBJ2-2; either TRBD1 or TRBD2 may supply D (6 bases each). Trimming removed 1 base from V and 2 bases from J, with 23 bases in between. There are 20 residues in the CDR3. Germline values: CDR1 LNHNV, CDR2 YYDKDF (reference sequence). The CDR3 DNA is TGTGCCACCAGCAGAGGGGGGGCGGGACTCAAGGTTCGAAACACCGGGGAGCTGTTTTTT. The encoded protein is CATSRGGAGLKVRNTGELFF.